This T cell receptor (beta chain) derives from a study of T cell repertoires in cytomegalovirus infection. Per germline, CDR1 MNHEY and CDR2 SVGAGI. Deletions cut 0 bases from V and 0 bases from J, with 11 bases between. This CDR3 contains 16 residues. As regards this clonotype: The antigen remains unidentified.

MiXCR, applied by TCRdb to the reads, yields one record per CDR3 protein. The data hold 310,000 or so distinct CDR3 sequences, with about a sixth observed a single time. Whole-study results and caveats: Across the ex vivo response, the dominant clonotypes were HLA-C-restricted CMV-specific TCR beta clonotypes.

V gene TRBV6-5 combines with J gene TRBJ1-1; D might be TRBD1 (5 bases). The clonotype comes from a human donor in good health (CMV status not recorded). Some clones in this sample may be carry-over from other donors' samples. Specimen: PBMCs. This chain's CDR3 is CASSYSTAVMNTEAFF. Written as DNA, the CDR3 is TGTGCCAGCAGTTACTCGACAGCCGTTATGAACACTGAAGCTTTCTTT.